This is a list of T cell receptor beta chains from one sample in a study of PD-1 blockade in classical Hodgkin lymphoma. The protocol was immunoSEQ multiplex PCR, while the TCRdb copy is restricted to in-frame clones and leaves out a portion. This sample has approximately 8,000 clones, with around 84% found just once. This sample comprised CD8+ T cells from blood, obtained at baseline. The receptor set was obtained from a human donor with classical Hodgkin lymphoma. Each CDR3 is given with its conserved first and last residue. The D gene is left open where the match is weak. Only part of the rows carry a size: once, few, many, or a class if the clone is expanded.

TRBJ2-7,TRBD1,TRBV28,once,TGTGCCAGCAGCAGATACAGGGGTTCGATACCGCTTGAAAGGGAGCAGTACTTC,CASSRYRGSIPLEREQYF
TRBJ1-5,TRBD1,TRBV2,.,TGTGCCAGCAGTACTGGGACAGGGGGCGGCTATAGCAATCAGCCCCAGCATTTT,CASSTGTGGGYSNQPQHF
TRBJ2-3,.,TRBV4-2,.,TGTGCCAGCAGCCAAGGGCACAGGGGGGGACTCACAGATACGCAGTATTTT,CASSQGHRGGLTDTQYF
TRBJ2-7,.,TRBV28,.,TGTGCCAGCAGTTTATTGGGGGGTGAAAACGAGCAGTACTTC,CASSLLGGENEQYF
TRBJ2-1,TRBD2,TRBV28,.,TGTGCCAGCAGTTTACGGATAGCGGGGGGGCCCGACAATGAGCAGTTCTTC,CASSLRIAGGPDNEQFF
TRBJ1-1,TRBD1,TRBV16,.,TGTGCCAGCAGCTTCAGGGGGCTTGCGAACACTGAAGCTTTCTTT,CASSFRGLANTEAFF
TRBJ1-1,.,TRBV30,few,TGTGCCTGGAGTGTGGGGGGACGCACTGAAGCTTTCTTT,CAWSVGGRTEAFF
TRBJ2-7,.,TRBV4-1,few,TGCGCCAGCAGCCAAAATATCCCGGCCTACGAGCAGTACTTC,CASSQNIPAYEQYF
TRBJ2-7,.,TRBV13,.,TGTGCCAGCAGCACTAGAAAGGACCACGCAACGGCCGAGCAGTACTTC,CASSTRKDHATAEQYF
TRBJ1-1,.,TRBV7-9,.,TGTGCCAGCAGCTTGGCAGTCCCATTGGAAGCTTTCTTT,CASSLAVPLEAFF
TRBJ1-2,.,TRBV6-4,once,TGTGCCAGCAGTGACTCGCTTCAGGGCACTGGCTACACCTTC,CASSDSLQGTGYTF
TRBJ2-3,.,TRBV6-6,.,TGTGCCAGCAGTTACCCAGGACGCAGCACAGATACGCAGTATTTT,CASSYPGRSTDTQYF
TRBJ1-4,.,TRBV4-1,once,TGCGCCAGCGGACCGACCGGTATTAATGAAAAACTGTTTTTT,CASGPTGINEKLFF
TRBJ1-6,TRBD1,TRBV15,.,TGTGCCACCAGCAGAGATCGGGACAGAAATTCACCCCTCCACTTT,CATSRDRDRNSPLHF
TRBJ1-4,.,TRBV5-1,.,TGCGCCAGCAGCTTGGAGGGGGGCGCAGGGGAAAAACTGTTTTTT,CASSLEGGAGEKLFF
TRBJ2-7,TRBD2,TRBV28,.,TGTGCCAGCAGTTTATGGGCCCGTAGCGGGAGATCCTACGAGCAGTACTTC,CASSLWARSGRSYEQYF
TRBJ2-7,TRBD2,TRBV5-3,.,TGTGCCAGAAGCAAAAACGTGCTAGCGGGGCTCTCCTACGAGCAGTACTTC,CARSKNVLAGLSYEQYF
TRBJ2-2,.,TRBV7-6,.,TGTGCCAGCAGCTTAGTATCAGGGGGGGAGCTGTTTTTT,CASSLVSGGELFF
TRBJ2-7,.,TRBV28,.,TGTGCCAGCAGTCTAGAGAGGGAGGCCCCTCGGGAGCAGTACTTC,CASSLEREAPREQYF
TRBJ2-1,.,TRBV27,once,TGTGCCAGCAGTTTATCTCCGGTGGTAGCGGTCAATGAGCAGTTCTTC,CASSLSPVVAVNEQFF
TRBJ1-1,TRBD1,TRBV2,.,TGTGCCATCGCAGGGGGCACGGGCACTGAAGCTTTCTTT,CAIAGGTGTEAFF
TRBJ2-7,.,TRBV18,.,TGTGCCAGCTCACCAGAAGCCGGGACCGAGGATGTGTACGAGCAGTACTTC,CASSPEAGTEDVYEQYF
TRBJ2-7,TRBD2,TRBV27,.,TGTGCCAGCAGCCCAGGACTAGGGCCATACGAGCAGTACTTC,CASSPGLGPYEQYF
TRBJ1-2,TRBD1,TRBV6-1,.,TGTGCCAGCAGTGAATGGGACAGCCCCAACTATGGCTACACCTTC,CASSEWDSPNYGYTF
TRBJ2-7,.,TRBV5-4,.,TGTGCCAGCAGCTTAAAAGGGCTTCCCTACGAGCAGTACTTC,CASSLKGLPYEQYF
TRBJ2-3,.,TRBV4-1,.,TGCGCCAGCAGCCAATACACCTCAGATACGCAGTATTTT,CASSQYTSDTQYF
TRBJ2-7,.,TRBV5-5,.,TGTGCCAGCAGCTTGGATAGCAAGGGGCCCTACGAGCAGTACTTC,CASSLDSKGPYEQYF
TRBJ1-5,TRBD1,TRBV7-9,few,TGTGCCAGCAGCAGAGACACAGGGGATCAGCCCCAGCATTTT,CASSRDTGDQPQHF